The 10 T cell receptor beta chains below all came from one sample that was sequenced in a study of regulatory T cells in long-lasting Graves disease. Described time point: persistent/refractory GD, antithyroid drugs over 5 years with positive TRAb. The TCR library was made from RNA that had been extracted from PBMCs in TRIzol. Building of the TCR beta libraries involved iRepertoire HTBI primers and Arm-PCR of CDR3 regions. MiXCR, applied by TCRdb to the multiplex PCR reads, yields one record per CDR3 protein. This sample carries a few hundred thousand distinct CDR3 sequences, approximately 23% of them seen once, and the ten largest clones take around 13%. The specimen comprised peripheral blood mononuclear cells (PBMCs), sampled when the disease was refractory, from a patient treated with antithyroid drugs. The source of these receptors is a female donor with Graves disease.

This clonotype has just a few counts. The chain links TRBV6-1 to TRBJ1-2, with D perhaps matching TRBD1 (5 bases). Germline V gene sequence: CDR1 MNHNS, CDR2 SASEGT. The CDR3 extends over 14 amino acids. Trimming pared 6 bases from V and 3 bases from J, leaving 14 bases between. The CDR3 DNA reads as TGTGCCAGCAGCCTATCGACAGTGCACTATGGCTACACCTTC. Its protein is CASSLSTVHYGYTF.

This clonotype was picked up a small number of times. The chain links TRBV7-9 to TRBJ2-1; D is unresolved. CDR3 length: 14 residues. CDR1 is SEHNR and CDR2 is FQNEAQ in the germline V gene (reference sequence). V lost 5 bases to trimming and J lost 0 bases, with 8 bases between them. CDR3 bases: TGTGCCAGCAGCCCAAAAGGCTCCTACAATGAGCAGTTCTTC. It translates to CASSPKGSYNEQFF.

This clonotype was picked up many times. The V call is TRBV7-9, the J call TRBJ1-1; perhaps TRBD1 as D (5 bases). The CDR3 has 13 amino acids. Trimming pared 1 base from V and 5 bases from J, leaving 8 bases between. The germline V gene encodes CDR1 SEHNR and CDR2 FQNEAQ (reference sequence). The DNA of the CDR3 is TGTGCCAGCAGCTTAGTATGGGGGACTGAAGCTTTCTTT. Its translation is CASSLVWGTEAFF.

This clonotype was seen more than once but under ten times. The gene calls are TRBV19 and TRBJ1-5; 9 bases are shared with TRBD1. This CDR3 contains 17 residues. The germline CDR1 and CDR2 sequences are LNHDA and SQIVND (reference sequence). Unmatched junction bases numbered 7, after V lost 3 bases and J lost 1 base. CDR3 amino acids: CASSIIPGTGSNQPQHF. CDR3 bases: TGTGCCAGTAGTATCATCCCCGGGACAGGGAGCAATCAGCCCCAGCATTTT. Looking up the rest from reference TRBV19 and TRBJ1-5 gives the full variable domain: DGGITQSPKYLFRKEGQNVTLSCEQNLNHDAMYWYRQDPGQGLRLIYYSQIVNDFQKGDIAEGYSVSREKKESFPLTVTSAQKNPTAFYLCASSIIPGTGSNQPQHFGDGTRLSIL.

This clonotype was detected ten times or more. This chain uses TRBV28 with TRBJ2-5; 11 positions agree with TRBD2. CDR3 length: 15 residues. The germline V gene encodes CDR1 MDHEN and CDR2 SYDVKM. The ends lost 2 bases at V and 5 bases at J; junction bases unmatched: 4. The CDR3: CASSLPSGGLETQYF. CDR3 coding DNA: TGTGCCAGCAGTTTACCTAGCGGGGGGCTCGAGACCCAGTACTTC.

This clonotype was counted ten times or more. The V gene is TRBV13, the J gene TRBJ1-1; D is undetermined. The germline V gene encodes CDR1 PRHDT and CDR2 FYEKMQ (reference sequence). Trimming shortened V by 6 bases and J by 7 bases, and 15 bases separated the two germline ends. The CDR3 is 13 amino acids. The DNA for the CDR3 is TGTGCCAGCAGATCCGAAGCCTGGGGTGAAGCTTTCTTT. It translates to CASRSEAWGEAFF.

The chain carries TRBV7-8 and TRBJ1-4; unclear D gene. The CDR3 totals 15 residues. Looked up from germline, CDR1 is SGHVS and CDR2 is FQNEAQ. V was cut by 1 base and J by 0 bases, with 6 bases left in between. For the CDR3, the DNA is TGTGCCAGCAGCTTAGTGAGAACAACTAATGAAAAACTGTTTTTT. Protein product: CASSLVRTTNEKLFF.

In its sample, this clonotype was seen many times. The chain links TRBV27 to TRBJ1-5, with D possibly TRBD1 on 6 matching bases. This CDR3 is 17 amino acids long. Germline assignment: CDR1 MNHEY and CDR2 SMNVEV (reference sequence). The ends were cut back, 7 bases at V and 3 bases at J, with 22 bases in the middle. The CDR3 DNA follows: TGTGCCAGCAAACCCCCTAACAGGGAGGAGATCAATCAGCCCCAGCATTTT. It yields the protein CASKPPNREEINQPQHF.

This clonotype was detected ten times or more. This CDR3 is CASSLGSSKETQYF. Written as DNA, the CDR3 is TGTGCCAGCAGCTTGGGATCCAGTAAAGAGACCCAGTACTTC. The chain has TRBV7-2 and TRBJ2-5; D is unclear. Deletions cut 3 bases from V and 3 bases from J, with 11 bases between. This CDR3 is 14 amino acids long. Per germline, CDR1 SGHTA and CDR2 FQGNSA.

The table lists this clonotype with many counts. This rearrangement joins TRBV28 to TRBJ1-1; the D gene is possibly TRBD1 (6 bases). The CDR3 covers 14 residues. Germline CDR1 and CDR2: MDHEN and SYDVKM. Deletions cut 6 bases from V and 1 base from J, with 12 bases between. CDR3 amino acids: CASSLQGGNTEAFF. For the CDR3, the DNA is TGTGCCAGCAGCTTACAGGGAGGGAACACTGAAGCTTTCTTT.